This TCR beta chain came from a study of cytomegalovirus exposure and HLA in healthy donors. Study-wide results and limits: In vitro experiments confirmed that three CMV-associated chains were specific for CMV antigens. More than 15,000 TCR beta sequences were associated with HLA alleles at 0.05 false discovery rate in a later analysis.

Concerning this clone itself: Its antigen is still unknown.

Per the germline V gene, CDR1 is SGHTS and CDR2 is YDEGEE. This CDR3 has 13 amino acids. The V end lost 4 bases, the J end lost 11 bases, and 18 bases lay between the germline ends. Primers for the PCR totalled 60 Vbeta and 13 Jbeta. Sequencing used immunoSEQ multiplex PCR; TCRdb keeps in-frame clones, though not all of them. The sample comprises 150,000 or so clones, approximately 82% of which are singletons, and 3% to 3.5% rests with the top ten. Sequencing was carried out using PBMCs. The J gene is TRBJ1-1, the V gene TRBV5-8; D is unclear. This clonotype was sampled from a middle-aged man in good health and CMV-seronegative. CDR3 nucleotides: TGTGCCAGCAGCCTCGGGGTTGGAGTTGTGGCTTTCTTT. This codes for CASSLGVGVVAFF.